This is a list of T cell receptor beta chains from one sample in a study of T cells expressing NK-cell markers. TCRdb re-called the 5' RACE reads and catalogs CDR3 proteins one per entry, DNA excluded. Its table records some 410,000 distinct CDR3 sequences. Sequencing input: blood T cells: a sorted CD56 or NKG2C T cell subset, CD4+ or CD8+ T cells, or bulk PBMC T cells (not recorded which). The receptors originated from a woman between 18 and 70 years old in good health. CDR3s include the opening cysteine and the closing phenylalanine or tryptophan.

>TRBV29-1|TRBJ2-5
CSAVGSGGKTQYF
>TRBV11-3|TRBJ2-2
CASSSRFPMNTGELFF
>TRBV7-2|TRBJ2-1
CASSPRTSAAYNEQFF
>TRBV7-9|TRBJ2-3
CASSLDRPRRGTDTQYF
>TRBV5-1|TRBJ2-3
CASSLAWGRSTDTQYF
>TRBV29-1|TRBJ1-1
CSVVWGSVNTEAFF
>TRBV4-3|TRBJ2-2
CASSQGQAQGTGELFF
>TRBV7-2|TRBJ2-5
CASSLAGLGETQYF
>TRBV6-5|TRBJ1-5
CASSYSGRQGGNQPQHF
>TRBV11-2|TRBJ2-4
CASSPEGTAGDIQYF
>TRBV12-3/TRBV12-4|TRBJ1-2
CASTRGGYGYTF